The 30 T cell receptor beta chains in this list originate from one sample, sequenced in a study of blood T cell repertoires in COVID-19. Data came from immunoSEQ multiplex PCR; TCRdb stores just in-frame clones and leaves some out. The table includes 180,000 or so clones, approximately 79% detected once. Sample: peripheral blood. The receptors originated from a man aged 45-60 years who had recovered from COVID-19.

The chain couples TRBV11-2 to TRBJ1-1; D gene ambiguous. Germline CDR1 and CDR2: SGHAT and FQNNGV. This CDR3 spans 13 amino acids. The ends were cut back, 5 bases at V and 10 bases at J, with 17 bases in the middle. The CDR3 DNA is TGTGCCAGCAGCGCAGAAGGCCTCGGAGGAGCTTTCTTT. Protein product: CASSAEGLGGAFF.

The rearrangement joins TRBV4-2 to TRBJ2-1; 9 bases fit TRBD2. J gave up 7 bases and V 1 base, and 8 bases lay outside the gene matches. CDR1 is LGHNA, CDR2 YNFKEQ, per germline. The CDR3 spans 16 residues. CDR3 in DNA: TGTGCCAGCAGCCAAGGGGCGGGAGGGGGTGAAAATGAGCAGTTCTTC. As protein: CASSQGAGGGENEQFF.

In nucleotides, the CDR3 is TGTGCCACCAGTGACATATCATTGGGGGGTTCGGTTCTCGGTGAGCAGTTCTTC. This codes for CATSDISLGGSVLGEQFF. The chain joins TRBV24-1 to TRBJ2-1, with D possibly TRBD2 on 6 matching bases. Trimming removed 4 bases from V and 9 bases from J, with 27 bases in between. Germline V gene lookup returns CDR1 KGHDR and CDR2 SFDVKD. This CDR3 spans 18 amino acids.

Only a few counts were recorded for this clone. The CDR3 reads CASSRSRGGTTDTQYF. The CDR3 nucleotides are TGCGCCAGCAGCCGATCTAGGGGGGGTACTACAGATACGCAGTATTTT. The rearrangement links TRBV10-2 to TRBJ2-3; perhaps TRBD2 as D (7 bases). Looked up from germline, CDR1 is WSHSY and CDR2 is SAAADI. This CDR3 has 16 amino acids. V dropped 6 bases and J dropped 3 bases, with 19 bases sitting between them.

V and J are TRBV19 and TRBJ1-6; D is unresolved. Trimming removed 2 bases at V and 8 bases at J, with 16 bases between. The CDR3 spans 16 residues. Germline V lookup: CDR1 LNHDA, CDR2 SQIVND (reference sequence). CDR3 residues: CASSISFHGLHSPLHF. The DNA for the CDR3 is TGTGCCAGTAGTATATCGTTCCACGGACTCCATTCACCCCTCCACTTT.

The chain joins TRBV30 to TRBJ1-5; D not resolved. CDR1 is GTSNPN, CDR2 SVGIG, per germline (reference sequence). V was shortened by 6 bases and J by 0 bases, with 9 bases between the two germline ends. This CDR3 is 13 amino acids long. Here the CDR3 reads CACGPDSNQPQHF. The CDR3 DNA is TGTGCCTGTGGGCCGGATAGCAATCAGCCCCAGCATTTT.

The chain combines TRBV27 with TRBJ1-4; D unclear. V was cut by 5 bases and J by 0 bases, with 13 bases left in between. Germline V gives CDR1 MNHEY, CDR2 SMNVEV (reference sequence). The CDR3 totals 16 residues. CDR3 bases: TGTGCCAGCAGTCCCTCTAACAGTGCAACTAATGAAAAACTGTTTTTT. This gives the protein CASSPSNSATNEKLFF.

This clone was seen a few times. V usage is TRBV2 and J usage is TRBJ1-4; D gene unclear. The CDR3 contains 12 residues. Trimming cost V 3 bases and J 8 bases, with 7 bases left between them. Germline lookup yields CDR1 SNHLY and CDR2 FYNNEI. The CDR3: CASSDRGEKLFF. For the CDR3, the DNA is TGTGCCAGCAGTGATCGGGGAGAAAAACTGTTTTTT.

The gene calls are TRBV14 and TRBJ2-4; 8 nucleotides agree with TRBD1. The junction had 11 bases not matched to a gene; V was cut back by 0 bases and J by 7 bases. The CDR3 consists of 17 residues. Germline CDR1 SGHDN, CDR2 FVKESK. CDR3 nucleotide sequence: TGTGCCAGCAGCCAAGATACCGTAGGCAGGGGGCGTAACATTCAGTACTTC. Its translation: CASSQDTVGRGRNIQYF.

This clone was observed once. The gene calls are TRBV28 and TRBJ1-4; D is perhaps TRBD1 (5 bases). Trimming took 5 bases from V and 4 from J, leaving 14 bases between them. The CDR3 consists of 15 residues. Germline lookup yields CDR1 MDHEN and CDR2 SYDVKM. The CDR3 DNA sequence: TGTGCCAGCAGTGGGGCGCAGACAAATAATGAAAAACTGTTTTTT. Amino acid sequence: CASSGAQTNNEKLFF.

V usage is TRBV6-5 and J usage is TRBJ1-4; 8 nucleotides match TRBD1. J gave up 4 bases and V 4 bases, and 5 bases lay outside the gene matches. The CDR3 runs to 15 residues. Per germline, CDR1 MNHEY and CDR2 SVGAGI. CDR3 amino acids: CASSLTTGVNEKLFF. The CDR3 bases are TGTGCCAGCAGTTTAACGACAGGGGTTAATGAAAAACTGTTTTTT.

This chain uses TRBV19 with TRBJ1-5; no clear D. Deletions cut 8 bases from V and 0 bases from J, with 11 bases between. The germline V gene encodes CDR1 LNHDA and CDR2 SQIVND (reference sequence). The CDR3 is 14 residues long. The DNA of the CDR3 is TGTGCCAGTGGGAGGCAGAGTAGCAATCAGCCCCAGCATTTT. Translating gives CASGRQSSNQPQHF.

The V gene is TRBV9, the J gene TRBJ1-1, with D possibly being TRBD1 (5 bases). This CDR3 has 13 residues. Germline V gene sequence: CDR1 SGDLS, CDR2 YYNGEE. V lost 0 bases and J 8 bases, leaving 11 bases between the germline ends. Written as DNA, the CDR3 is TGTGCCAGCAGCGTAGTCGGCGGGGGGGAAGCTTTCTTT. Protein: CASSVVGGGEAFF.

The chain employs TRBV29-1 and TRBJ2-6, with D perhaps TRBD2 (6 bases). The V gene lost 5 bases and the J gene lost 2 bases, with 13 bases spanning the gap. The CDR3 contains 15 residues. Germline CDR1 is SQVTM and CDR2 is ANQGSEA. The CDR3 DNA follows: TGCAGCGTTTCCGGGACTCCAACTGGGGCCAACGTCCTGACTTTC. Its protein product is CSVSGTPTGANVLTF.

V is TRBV27 and J is TRBJ2-3; 8 nucleotides align to TRBD2. The germline CDR1 and CDR2 sequences are MNHEY and SMNVEV (reference sequence). The ends lost 5 bases at V and 4 bases at J; junction bases unmatched: 17. The CDR3 loop spans 18 amino acids. The CDR3 DNA reads TGTGCCAGCAGTAATAACCCCCTTGCGGGAGGTACCTCAGATACGCAGTATTTT. This gives the protein CASSNNPLAGGTSDTQYF.

The rearrangement uses TRBV2 and TRBJ1-4; 7 nucleotides match TRBD1. Germline V gives CDR1 SNHLY, CDR2 FYNNEI. V lost 7 bases to trimming and J lost 8 bases; unmatched junction nucleotides: 10. This CDR3 contains 14 residues. The CDR3 DNA is TGTGCCAGCACCCCAGGGGGTTATTGGGAAAAACTGTTTTTT. Encoded protein: CASTPGGYWEKLFF.

On this clone itself: A much bigger clone sits one base away, suggesting this may be a read error. Lacking the conserved final phenylalanine or tryptophan, this CDR3 likely reflects a read error. The chain carries TRBV7-8 and TRBJ2-7; tentatively, D is TRBD2 (6 bases). V was cut by 5 bases and J by 7 bases, with 18 bases left in between. This CDR3 is built from 14 residues. Germline loops: CDR1 SGHVS, CDR2 FQNEAQ. CDR3 region: CASSRDRAGREQYL. DNA of the CDR3: TGTGCCAGCAGCAGGGACCGCGCAGGGAGGGAGCAGTACCTC.

The J gene is TRBJ1-6, the V gene TRBV3-1 (or the pseudogene TRBV3-2), with D possibly being TRBD1 (5 bases). Looked up from germline, CDR1 is LGHDT and CDR2 is YNNKEL (reference sequence). The V end lost 3 bases, the J end lost 8 bases, and 14 bases lay between the germline ends. CDR3 length: 15 amino acids. The CDR3 nucleotides are TGTGCCAGCAGCCATCCCCAGGGTATTTATTCACCCCTCCACTTT. This translates into CASSHPQGIYSPLHF.

This chain links TRBV24-1 with TRBJ2-3, with 7 positions matching TRBD2. CDR1 is KGHDR, CDR2 SFDVKD, per germline. V trimming: 4 bases; J trimming: 4 bases; junction bases outside the gene matches: 7. There are 15 residues in the CDR3. The CDR3 DNA follows: TGTGCCACCAGTGACCCGACTAGCCTCGCAGATACGCAGTATTTT. Its protein is CATSDPTSLADTQYF.

The V gene is TRBV12-3 or TRBV12-4, the J gene TRBJ2-7; D possibly corresponds to TRBD1 (6 bases). This CDR3 spans 12 amino acids. V was clipped by 5 bases and J by 4 bases, with 9 bases between them. The CDR3 coding sequence is TGTGCCAGCAGTCGAGGACAGTACGAGCAGTACTTC. Translation: CASSRGQYEQYF.

V usage is TRBV27 and J usage is TRBJ2-5; a possible D gene is TRBD2 (5 bases). This CDR3 spans 14 amino acids. Germline CDR1 reads MNHEY; CDR2 reads SMNVEV (reference sequence). The V end lost 4 bases, the J end lost 7 bases, and 16 bases lay between the germline ends. CDR3 residues: CASSSAASGGTQYF. CDR3 DNA: TGTGCCAGCAGTTCGGCGGCTTCCGGAGGGACCCAGTACTTC.

The V and J genes are TRBV11-2 and TRBJ2-1, with 14 bases that match TRBD2. Germline assignment: CDR1 SGHAT and CDR2 FQNNGV. V trimming: 5 bases; J trimming: 1 base; junction bases outside the gene matches: 7. The CDR3 extends over 18 amino acids. The CDR3 sequence is CASSPRGLAGASYNEQFF. CDR3 nucleotide sequence: TGTGCCAGCAGCCCCAGGGGACTAGCGGGAGCATCCTACAATGAGCAGTTCTTC. Full variable domain (remainder filled in from reference TRBV11-2 and TRBJ2-1): EAGVAQSPRYKIIEKRQSVAFWCNPISGHATLYWYQQILGQGPKLLIQFQNNGVVDDSQLPKDRFSAERLKGVDSTLKIQPAKLEDSAVYLCASSPRGLAGASYNEQFFGPGTRLTVL.

The chain combines TRBV27 with TRBJ2-5; possible D gene TRBD2, 7 bases. The germline V gene encodes CDR1 MNHEY and CDR2 SMNVEV (reference sequence). The CDR3 totals 14 residues. Between the trimmed V and J ends, which lost 6 bases and 3 bases, there was a span of 14 bases. In DNA, the CDR3 is TGTGCCAGCAGCTTTACAGGGACTAAAGAGACCCAGTACTTC. Translated: CASSFTGTKETQYF.

This clone has just one count. The rearrangement uses TRBV18 and TRBJ2-7; D is possibly TRBD1 (5 bases). In germline, CDR1 is KGHSH, CDR2 LQKENI. This CDR3 is 12 amino acids long. V lost 3 bases to trimming and J lost 7 bases, with 10 bases between them. DNA for the CDR3: TGTGCCAGCTCACCGCAGGGTAAGGAGCAGTACTTC. It encodes CASSPQGKEQYF.

The chain links TRBV4-1 to TRBJ2-7; 10 nucleotides align to TRBD1. Germline CDR1 reads MGHRA; CDR2 reads YSYEKL. V trimming: 2 bases; J trimming: 6 bases; junction bases outside the gene matches: 10. The CDR3 is 16 residues long. The CDR3 DNA sequence: TGCGCCAGCAGCCAAAGCTACGGGACAGGGGATCGCGAGCAGTACTTC. It translates to CASSQSYGTGDREQYF.

This chain joins TRBV4-2 and TRBJ2-3; 7 positions agree with TRBD2. J lost 2 bases, V lost 4 bases, and 3 bases had no gene match. This CDR3 region has 14 residues. CDR1 is LGHNA, CDR2 YNFKEQ, per germline. The DNA for the CDR3 is TGTGCCAGCAGCCTGGGGGGGACCACAGATACGCAGTATTTT. Its protein is CASSLGGTTDTQYF.

CDR3 amino acids: CASSPTSGRVGIFSYNEQFF. Here the CDR3 DNA reads TGCGCCAGCAGCCCGACTAGCGGGAGGGTAGGAATTTTCTCCTACAATGAGCAGTTCTTC. The genes are TRBV5-1 and TRBJ2-1; 14 bases fit TRBD2. This CDR3 has 20 residues. The V gene's germline CDR1 is SGHRS and CDR2 YFSETQ. V lost 4 bases, J lost 0 bases, and 12 bases stayed unmatched.

In its sample, this clone was seen once. The V and J genes are TRBV19 and TRBJ1-4; TRBD1 matches at 8 bases. Germline V gene lookup returns CDR1 LNHDA and CDR2 SQIVND (reference sequence). This CDR3 is built from 16 residues. The V gene end was trimmed by 7 bases and the J gene end by 2 bases; junction bases not matched to a gene: 9. CDR3 sequence reads: CASTTGGRATNEKLFF. The CDR3 DNA sequence: TGTGCCAGTACTACAGGGGGTAGGGCGACTAATGAAAAACTGTTTTTT. Complete variable domain (other parts from reference TRBV19 and TRBJ1-4): DGGITQSPKYLFRKEGQNVTLSCEQNLNHDAMYWYRQDPGQGLRLIYYSQIVNDFQKGDIAEGYSVSREKKESFPLTVTSAQKNPTAFYLCASTTGGRATNEKLFFGSGTQLSVL.

V gene TRBV29-1 combines with J gene TRBJ2-3; 10 bases are a match to TRBD2. CDR3 length equals 16 residues. Germline lookup yields CDR1 SQVTM and CDR2 ANQGSEA. V dropped 6 bases and J dropped 0; count of bases not matched to a gene: 9. CDR3 protein: CSVLSLAGVSTDTQYF. In DNA, the CDR3 is TGCAGCGTGCTGTCCCTAGCGGGAGTTAGCACAGATACGCAGTATTTT.

The chain carries TRBV11-3 and TRBJ2-1, with TRBD1 identical over 10 bases. CDR3 length: 15 amino acids. Germline CDR1 and CDR2: SGHNT and YENEEA. With V trimmed by 5 bases and J by 9 bases, 10 bases remained unmatched. CDR3 loop: CASSPDRGLDIEQFF. The CDR3 nucleotides read TGTGCCAGCAGCCCAGACAGGGGGCTCGATATTGAGCAGTTCTTC.